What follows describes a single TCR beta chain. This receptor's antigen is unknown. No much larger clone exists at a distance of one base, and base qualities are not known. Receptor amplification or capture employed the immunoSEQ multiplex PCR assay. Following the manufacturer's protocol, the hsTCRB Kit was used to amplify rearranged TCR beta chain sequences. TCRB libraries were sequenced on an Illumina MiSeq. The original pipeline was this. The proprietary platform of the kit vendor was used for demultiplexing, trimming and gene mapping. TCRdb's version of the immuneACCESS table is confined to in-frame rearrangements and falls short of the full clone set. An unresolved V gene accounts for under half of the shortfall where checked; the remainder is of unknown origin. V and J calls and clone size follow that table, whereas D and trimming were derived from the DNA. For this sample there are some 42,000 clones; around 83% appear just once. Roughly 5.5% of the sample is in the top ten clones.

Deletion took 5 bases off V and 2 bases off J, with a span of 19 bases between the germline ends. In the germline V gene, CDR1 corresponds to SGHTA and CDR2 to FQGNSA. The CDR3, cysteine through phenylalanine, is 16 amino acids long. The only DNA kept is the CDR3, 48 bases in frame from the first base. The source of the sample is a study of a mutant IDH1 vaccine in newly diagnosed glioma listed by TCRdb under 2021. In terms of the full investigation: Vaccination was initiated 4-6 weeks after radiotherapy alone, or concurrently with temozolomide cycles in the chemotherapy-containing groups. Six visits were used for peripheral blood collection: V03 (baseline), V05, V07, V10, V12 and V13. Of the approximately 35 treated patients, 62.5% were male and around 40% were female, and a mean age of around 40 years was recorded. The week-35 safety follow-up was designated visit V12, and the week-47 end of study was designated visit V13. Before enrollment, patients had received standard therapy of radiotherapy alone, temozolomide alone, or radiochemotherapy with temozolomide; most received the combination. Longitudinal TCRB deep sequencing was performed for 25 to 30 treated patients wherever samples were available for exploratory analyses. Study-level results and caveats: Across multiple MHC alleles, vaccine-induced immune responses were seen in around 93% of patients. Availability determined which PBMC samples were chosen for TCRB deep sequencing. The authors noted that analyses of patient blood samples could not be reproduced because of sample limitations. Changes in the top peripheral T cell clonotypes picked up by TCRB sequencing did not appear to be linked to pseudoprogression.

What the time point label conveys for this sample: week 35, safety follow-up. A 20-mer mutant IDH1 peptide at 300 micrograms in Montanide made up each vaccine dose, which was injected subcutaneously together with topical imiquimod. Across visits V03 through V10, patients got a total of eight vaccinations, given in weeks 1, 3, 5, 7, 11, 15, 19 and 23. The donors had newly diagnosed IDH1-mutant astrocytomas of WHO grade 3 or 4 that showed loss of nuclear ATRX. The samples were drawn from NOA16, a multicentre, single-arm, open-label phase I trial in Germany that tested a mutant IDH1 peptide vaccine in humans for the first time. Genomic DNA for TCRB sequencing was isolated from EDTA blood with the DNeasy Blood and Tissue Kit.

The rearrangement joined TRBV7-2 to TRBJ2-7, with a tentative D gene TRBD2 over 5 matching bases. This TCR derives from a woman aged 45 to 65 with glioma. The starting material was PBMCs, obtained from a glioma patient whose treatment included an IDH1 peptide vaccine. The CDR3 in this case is CASSLRLGERAYEQYF. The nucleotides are TGTGCCAGCAGCCTTCGACTTGGGGAGCGAGCCTACGAGCAGTACTTC.